This T cell receptor (beta chain) was captured in a study of cytomegalovirus exposure and HLA in healthy donors. Primers for the PCR totalled 60 Vbeta and 13 Jbeta. Clones were sequenced by immunoSEQ multiplex PCR, and TCRdb holds only the in-frame ones, with some missing. The sample carries 150,000 to 200,000 clones, about 75% recorded once. The study's findings and limits: The study put under 200 TCR beta chains on its list as cytomegalovirus-associated.

Concerning this clone: What it binds is not known.

Trimming left V 3 bases short and J 4 bases short, with 8 bases between. The germline V gene encodes CDR1 SGHDT and CDR2 YYEEEE. CDR3 length: 12 amino acids. Sequenced material: PBMCs. V gene TRBV5-6 combines with J gene TRBJ2-7; D not certain. The sequence was obtained from a man aged 35 to 55 in good health and CMV-seropositive. The CDR3 coding sequence is TGTGCCAGCAGCTCCCCTTTTTACGAGCAGTACTTC. It codes for CASSSPFYEQYF.